Each of the 5 T cell receptor beta chains below was sequenced from the same sample in a study of vaccination and CD4 T cells after COVID-19. Specified treatment: roughly 11-day PBMC culture with coronavirus spike peptide pools or control peptides (ViraFEST assay). Cultured CD4+ T cell DNA was sequenced using the Oncomine TCR Beta short-read assay. TCRdb fed the PCR reads into MiXCR, producing one record per CDR3 protein. This table has 20,000 to 25,000 distinct CDR3 sequences, over 45% appearing once. No antigen has been assigned to these receptors. Sequenced input: CD4+ T cells from blood, cultured in vitro. These receptors all come from a human donor who had recovered from COVID-19.

This clonotype has just one count. The chain joins TRBV7-2 to TRBJ1-4; D might be TRBD1 (6 bases). V shed 3 bases and J shed 8 bases, with 7 bases lying between them. The CDR3 contains 12 residues. The germline V gene encodes CDR1 SGHTA and CDR2 FQGNSA. The DNA of the CDR3 is TGTGCCAGCAGCTTCAGGGGAGAAAAACTGTTTTTT. Residues: CASSFRGEKLFF.

The rearrangement joins TRBV27 to TRBJ1-2, with TRBD1 as a possible D gene (6 bases). Germline CDR1 is MNHEY and CDR2 is SMNVEV (reference sequence). The germline V and J ends were trimmed by 3 bases and 8 bases, with 19 bases remaining between them. The CDR3 sequence is 15 residues long. Here the CDR3 reads CASSFRDTREMGYTF. DNA for the CDR3: TGTGCCAGCAGTTTCCGGGACACGCGTGAAATGGGCTACACCTTC.

A few counts support this clonotype. The chain is built from TRBV5-8 and TRBJ2-7, with TRBD1 as a possible D gene (5 bases). From germline, CDR1 is SGHTS and CDR2 YDEGEE. The CDR3 totals 14 residues. V lost 2 bases and J lost 0, with 9 bases in between. The CDR3 loop is CASSLTGSSYEQYF. In DNA form, the CDR3 reads TGTGCCAGCAGCTTAACAGGATCCTCCTACGAGCAGTACTTC.

This rearrangement joins TRBV20-1 to TRBJ2-2; maybe TRBD2 (5 bases). This CDR3 region has 15 residues. V was clipped by 5 bases and J by 4 bases, with 17 bases between them. Germline-derived CDR1 and CDR2 are DFQATT and SNEGSKA (reference sequence). CDR3 sequence reads: CSARLAGGVTGELFF. The CDR3 nucleotides are TGCAGTGCTCGACTGGCGGGTGGTGTCACCGGGGAGCTGTTTTTT.

The chain links TRBV25-1 to TRBJ2-3, with 7 bases fitting TRBD2. The CDR3 runs to 17 residues. Per the germline V gene, CDR1 is MGHDK and CDR2 is SYGVNS. After removal of 0 bases from V and 2 bases from J, the junction contained 8 bases not matched to a gene. The CDR3 DNA sequence: TGTGCCAGCAGTGAATATAGAAGCGGGATTGCCACAGATACGCAGTATTTT. Translated, it gives CASSEYRSGIATDTQYF.